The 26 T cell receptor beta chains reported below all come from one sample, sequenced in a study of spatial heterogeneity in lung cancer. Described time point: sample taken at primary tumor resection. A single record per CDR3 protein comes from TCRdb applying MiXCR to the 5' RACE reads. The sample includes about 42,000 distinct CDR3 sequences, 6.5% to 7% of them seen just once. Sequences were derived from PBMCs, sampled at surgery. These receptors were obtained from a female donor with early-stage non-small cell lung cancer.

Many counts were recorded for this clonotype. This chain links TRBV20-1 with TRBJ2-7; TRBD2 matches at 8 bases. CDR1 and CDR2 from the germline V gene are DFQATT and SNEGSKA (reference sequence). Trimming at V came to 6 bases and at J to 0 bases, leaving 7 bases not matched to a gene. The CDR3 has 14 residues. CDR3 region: CSATRGAYSYEQYF. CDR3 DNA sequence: TGCAGTGCCACGCGGGGGGCGTACTCCTACGAGCAGTACTTC.

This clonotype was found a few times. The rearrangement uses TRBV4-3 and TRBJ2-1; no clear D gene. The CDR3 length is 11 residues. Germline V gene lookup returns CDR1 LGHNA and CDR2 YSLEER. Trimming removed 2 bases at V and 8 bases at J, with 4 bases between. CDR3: CASSQSDEQFF. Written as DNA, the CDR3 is TGCGCCAGCAGCCAAAGCGATGAGCAGTTCTTC.

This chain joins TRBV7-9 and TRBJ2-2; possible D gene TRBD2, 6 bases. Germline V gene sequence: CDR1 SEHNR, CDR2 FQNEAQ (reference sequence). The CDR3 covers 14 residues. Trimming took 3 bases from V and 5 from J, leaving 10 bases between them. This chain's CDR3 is CASSFAGTTGELFF. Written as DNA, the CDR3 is TGTGCCAGCAGCTTTGCAGGGACTACCGGGGAGCTGTTTTTT.

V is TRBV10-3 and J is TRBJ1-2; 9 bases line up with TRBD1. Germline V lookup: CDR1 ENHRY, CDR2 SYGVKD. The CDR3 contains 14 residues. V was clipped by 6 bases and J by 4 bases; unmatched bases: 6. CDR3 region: CAISTGGYSYGYTF. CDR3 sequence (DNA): TGTGCCATCAGCACAGGGGGCTACTCCTATGGCTACACCTTC.

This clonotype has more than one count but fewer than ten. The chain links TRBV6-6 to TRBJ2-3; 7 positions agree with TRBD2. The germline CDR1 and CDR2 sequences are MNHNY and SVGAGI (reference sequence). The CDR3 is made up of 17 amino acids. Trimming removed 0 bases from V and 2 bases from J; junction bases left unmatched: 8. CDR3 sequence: CASSYSKRGSFTDTQYF. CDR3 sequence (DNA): TGTGCCAGCAGTTACTCGAAGCGGGGTTCGTTCACAGATACGCAGTATTTT.

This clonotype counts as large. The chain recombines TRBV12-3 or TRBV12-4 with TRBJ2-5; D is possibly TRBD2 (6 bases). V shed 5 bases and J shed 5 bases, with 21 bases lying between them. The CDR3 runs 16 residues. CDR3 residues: CASSPFGLPDSETQYF. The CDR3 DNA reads TGTGCCAGCAGTCCATTTGGACTACCGGATTCCGAGACCCAGTACTTC.

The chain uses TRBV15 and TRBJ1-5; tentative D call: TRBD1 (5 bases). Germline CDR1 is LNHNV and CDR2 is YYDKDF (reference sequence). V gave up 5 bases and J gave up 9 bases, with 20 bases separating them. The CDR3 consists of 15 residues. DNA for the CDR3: TGTGCCACCAGCTCCGGGACCTCCTACATTTGGCCCCAGCATTTT. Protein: CATSSGTSYIWPQHF.

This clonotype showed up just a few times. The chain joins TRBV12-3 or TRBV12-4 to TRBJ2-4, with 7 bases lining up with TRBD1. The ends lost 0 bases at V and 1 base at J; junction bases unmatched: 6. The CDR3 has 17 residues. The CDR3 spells CASSLAPLGQAKNIQYF. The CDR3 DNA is TGTGCCAGCAGTTTAGCGCCGTTGGGACAGGCCAAAAACATTCAGTACTTC.

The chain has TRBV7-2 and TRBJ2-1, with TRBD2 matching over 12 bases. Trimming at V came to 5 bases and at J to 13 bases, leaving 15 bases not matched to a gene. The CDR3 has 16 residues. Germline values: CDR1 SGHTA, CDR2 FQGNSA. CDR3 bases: TGTGCCAGCAGCCCGCGGGATCTAGGACTAGCGGGGATTCAGTTCTTC. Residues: CASSPRDLGLAGIQFF.

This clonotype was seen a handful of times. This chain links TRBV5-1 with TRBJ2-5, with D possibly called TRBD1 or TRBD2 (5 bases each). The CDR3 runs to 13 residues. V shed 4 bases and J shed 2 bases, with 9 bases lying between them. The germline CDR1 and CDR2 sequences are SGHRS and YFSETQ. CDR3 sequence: CASSRDLQETQYF. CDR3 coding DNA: TGCGCCAGCAGCCGGGACCTACAAGAGACCCAGTACTTC.

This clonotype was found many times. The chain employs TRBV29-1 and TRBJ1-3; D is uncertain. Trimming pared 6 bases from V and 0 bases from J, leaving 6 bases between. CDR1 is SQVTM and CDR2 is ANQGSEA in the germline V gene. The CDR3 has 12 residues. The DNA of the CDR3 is TGCAGCGTCGGCCGCTCTGGAAACACCATATATTTT. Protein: CSVGRSGNTIYF. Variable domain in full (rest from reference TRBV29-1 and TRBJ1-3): SAVISQKPSRDICQRGTSLTIQCQVDSQVTMMFWYRQQPGQSLTLIATANQGSEATYESGFVIDKFPISRPNLTFSTLTVSNMSPEDSSIYLCSVGRSGNTIYFGEGSWLTVV.

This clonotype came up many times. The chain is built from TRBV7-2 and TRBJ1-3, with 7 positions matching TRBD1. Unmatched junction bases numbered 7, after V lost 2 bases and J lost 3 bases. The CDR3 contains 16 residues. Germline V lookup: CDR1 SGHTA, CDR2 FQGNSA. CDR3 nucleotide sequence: TGTGCCAGCAGCTTATTCCAGGGGGGTATTGGAAACACCATATATTTT. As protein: CASSLFQGGIGNTIYF.

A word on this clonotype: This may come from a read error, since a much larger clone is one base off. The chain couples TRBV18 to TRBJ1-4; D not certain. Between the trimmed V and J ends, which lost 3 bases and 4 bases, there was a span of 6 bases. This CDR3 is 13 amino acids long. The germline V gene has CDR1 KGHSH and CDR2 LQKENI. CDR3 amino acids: CASSPLDNEKLFF. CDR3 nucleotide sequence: TGTGCCAGCTCACCCTTGGATAATGAAAAACTGTTTTTT.

DNA of the CDR3: TGTGCCAGCAGCCTCCGGACTAGCGGGGGGGCCGCCCCTAATTACAATGAGCAGTTCTTC. This gives the protein CASSLRTSGGAAPNYNEQFF. V and J are TRBV11-2 and TRBJ2-1; 15 bases fit TRBD2. The CDR3 covers 20 residues. With V trimmed by 5 bases and J by 4 bases, 15 bases remained unmatched. The germline CDR1 and CDR2 sequences are SGHAT and FQNNGV.

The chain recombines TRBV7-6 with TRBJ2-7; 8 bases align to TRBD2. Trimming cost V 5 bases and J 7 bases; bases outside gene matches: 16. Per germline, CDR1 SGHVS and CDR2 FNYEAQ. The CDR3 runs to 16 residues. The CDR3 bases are TGTGCCAGCAGCCCAGCAGTCACTAGCGGAATGGGGGAGCAGTACTTC. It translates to CASSPAVTSGMGEQYF.

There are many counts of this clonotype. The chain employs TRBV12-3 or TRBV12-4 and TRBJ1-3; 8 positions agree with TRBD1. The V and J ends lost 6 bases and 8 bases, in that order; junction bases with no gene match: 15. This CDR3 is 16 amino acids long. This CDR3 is CASSTPSGTGEYTIYF. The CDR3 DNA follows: TGTGCCAGCAGCACCCCCTCCGGGACAGGAGAATACACCATATATTTT.

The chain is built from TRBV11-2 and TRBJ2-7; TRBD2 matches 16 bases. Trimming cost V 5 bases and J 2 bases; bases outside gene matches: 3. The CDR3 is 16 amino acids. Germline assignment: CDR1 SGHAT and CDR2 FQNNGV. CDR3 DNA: TGTGCCAGCAGCCTGGGGACTAGCGGGGGGGCCTACGAGCAGTACTTC. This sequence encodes CASSLGTSGGAYEQYF.

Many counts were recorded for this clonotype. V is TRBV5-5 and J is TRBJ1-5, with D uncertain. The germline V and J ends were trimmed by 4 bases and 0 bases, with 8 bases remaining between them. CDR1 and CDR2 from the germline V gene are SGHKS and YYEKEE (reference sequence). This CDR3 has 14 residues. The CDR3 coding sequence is TGTGCCAGCAGCACAACATTTAGCAATCAGCCCCAGCATTTT. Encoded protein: CASSTTFSNQPQHF.

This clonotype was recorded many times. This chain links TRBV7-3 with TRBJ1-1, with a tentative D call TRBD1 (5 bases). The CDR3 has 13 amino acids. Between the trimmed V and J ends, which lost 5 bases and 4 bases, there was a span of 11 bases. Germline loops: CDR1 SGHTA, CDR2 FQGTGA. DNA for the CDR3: TGTGCCAGCAGCCTCCAGGGTGTCACTGAAGCTTTCTTT. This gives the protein CASSLQGVTEAFF.

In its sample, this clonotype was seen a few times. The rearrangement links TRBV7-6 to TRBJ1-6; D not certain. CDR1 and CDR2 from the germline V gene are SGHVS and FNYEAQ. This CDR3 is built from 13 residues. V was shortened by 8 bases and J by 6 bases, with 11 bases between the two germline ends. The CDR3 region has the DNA TGTGCCAGCGGTCTCAGTCCTAATTCACCCCTCCACTTT. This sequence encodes CASGLSPNSPLHF.

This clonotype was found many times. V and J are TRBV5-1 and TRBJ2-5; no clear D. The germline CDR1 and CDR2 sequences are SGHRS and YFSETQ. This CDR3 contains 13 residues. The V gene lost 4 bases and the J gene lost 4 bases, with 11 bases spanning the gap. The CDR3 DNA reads TGCGCCAGCAGCACCTACCTACGAGAGACCCAGTACTTC. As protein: CASSTYLRETQYF.

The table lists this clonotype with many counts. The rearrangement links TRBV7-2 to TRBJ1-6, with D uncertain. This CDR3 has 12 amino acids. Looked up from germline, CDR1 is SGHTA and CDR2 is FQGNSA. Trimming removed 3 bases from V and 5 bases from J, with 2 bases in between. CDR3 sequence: CASSLDNSPLHF. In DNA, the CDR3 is TGTGCCAGCAGCTTGGATAATTCACCCCTCCACTTT.

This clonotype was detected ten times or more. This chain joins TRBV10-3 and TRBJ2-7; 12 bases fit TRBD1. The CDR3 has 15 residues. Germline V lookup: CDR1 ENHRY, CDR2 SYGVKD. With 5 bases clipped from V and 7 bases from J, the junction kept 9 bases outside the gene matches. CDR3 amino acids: CAISPPGQGAREQYF. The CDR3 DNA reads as TGTGCCATCAGTCCTCCGGGACAGGGGGCGCGGGAGCAGTACTTC.

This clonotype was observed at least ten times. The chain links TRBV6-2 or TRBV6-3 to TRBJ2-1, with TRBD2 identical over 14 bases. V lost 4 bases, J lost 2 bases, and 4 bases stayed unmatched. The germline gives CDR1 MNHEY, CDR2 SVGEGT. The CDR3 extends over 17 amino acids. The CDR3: CASSSGLAGGTYNEQFF. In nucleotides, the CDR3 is TGTGCCAGCAGTTCAGGACTAGCGGGGGGCACCTACAATGAGCAGTTCTTC.

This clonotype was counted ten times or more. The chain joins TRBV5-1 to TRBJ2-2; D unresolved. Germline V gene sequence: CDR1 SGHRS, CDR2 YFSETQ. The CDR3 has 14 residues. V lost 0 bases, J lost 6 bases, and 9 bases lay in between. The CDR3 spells CASSLDGMAGELFF. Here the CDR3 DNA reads TGCGCCAGCAGCTTGGATGGGATGGCCGGGGAGCTGTTTTTT.

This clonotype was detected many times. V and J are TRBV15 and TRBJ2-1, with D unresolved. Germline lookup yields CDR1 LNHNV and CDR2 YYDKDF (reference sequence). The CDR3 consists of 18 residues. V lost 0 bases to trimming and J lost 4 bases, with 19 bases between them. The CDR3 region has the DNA TGTGCCACCAGCAGAGATCAAAGGTCGTCTAGTGTGTACAATGAGCAGTTCTTC. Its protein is CATSRDQRSSSVYNEQFF.